These 27 T cell receptor beta chains were all obtained from the same sample, sequenced in a study of blood T cells in healthy people across ages. A sample-barcoded 5' primer and a J-beta primer mix were used in a second PCR of about 7 to 12 cycles. TCRdb redid the calling of the 5' RACE reads with MiXCR, one entry per CDR3 protein. The sample carries about 1.5 million distinct CDR3 sequences, 35% to 45% recorded once. Sample: blood. These receptors were obtained from a woman aged 18-35 years in good health.

This clonotype was counted between two and nine times. This chain connects TRBV27 to TRBJ2-1; 7 bases map to TRBD2. The CDR3 has 15 residues. V shed 4 bases, J shed 5 bases, and the junction held 8 bases outside the gene matches. Germline CDR1 and CDR2: MNHEY and SMNVEV (reference sequence). CDR3 protein: CASSSRVAGDNEQFF. For the CDR3, the DNA is TGTGCCAGCAGTTCGAGAGTAGCGGGCGACAATGAGCAGTTCTTC.

The gene calls are TRBV3-1 and TRBJ2-7; D is undetermined. This CDR3 has 14 amino acids. The V end was cut by 7 bases, the J end by 7 bases, with 20 bases between. Germline CDR1 and CDR2: LGHDT and YNNKEL (reference sequence). DNA of the CDR3: TGTGCCAGCAAACGACTCGATAGTCATAATGAGCAGTACTTC. This encodes CASKRLDSHNEQYF.

This clonotype was seen only a few times. The J gene is TRBJ1-5, the V gene TRBV20-1; 8 nucleotides align to TRBD1. Germline assignment: CDR1 DFQATT and CDR2 SNEGSKA (reference sequence). The CDR3 is 13 residues long. Losses at the gene ends were 6 bases for V and 6 bases for J; bases not matched to a gene: 7. The CDR3, as DNA: TGCAGTGCAAACACAGGGGGAAGTCAGCCCCAGCATTTT. Translation gives CSANTGGSQPQHF.

Ten or more counts support this clonotype. The chain has TRBV29-1 and TRBJ2-7, with a tentative D call TRBD2 (6 bases). The germline V gene encodes CDR1 SQVTM and CDR2 ANQGSEA. The CDR3 has 14 amino acids. The V and J ends lost 4 bases and 4 bases respectively, with 17 bases between them. CDR3 coding DNA: TGCAGCGTTGTGAAAATCGGGGGTTCATACGAGCAGTACTTC. Translated: CSVVKIGGSYEQYF.

The chain links TRBV6-6 to TRBJ1-1; 8 nucleotides agree with TRBD1. CDR1 and CDR2 from the germline V gene are MNHNY and SVGAGI (reference sequence). This CDR3 spans 16 amino acids. J gave up 1 base and V 4 bases, and 8 bases lay outside the gene matches. This chain's CDR3 is CASSSLRGQGNTEAFF. CDR3 DNA sequence: TGTGCCAGCAGTTCCCTCAGGGGGCAAGGGAACACTGAAGCTTTCTTT.

The chain links TRBV20-1 to TRBJ2-4, with 10 bases fitting TRBD1. Gene TRBJ2-7 matches the end of the DNA better, so the J call may be wrong. Per germline, CDR1 DFQATT and CDR2 SNEGSKA (reference sequence). This CDR3 comprises 15 residues. CDR3 amino acids: CSATVTTGGRYEQYF. CDR3 DNA: TGCAGTGCTACGGTTACGACAGGGGGCAGGTACGAGCAGTACTTC.

This clonotype was picked up a small number of times. The chain has TRBV7-9 and TRBJ2-7; D not resolved. Germline V gene data show CDR1 as SEHNR and CDR2 as FQNEAQ (reference sequence). V was pared by 0 bases and J by 7 bases, with 10 bases between. CDR3 length: 13 residues. This CDR3 reads CASSLAPGPEQYF. CDR3 bases: TGTGCCAGCAGCTTAGCGCCAGGTCCTGAGCAGTACTTC. The complete variable domain, with remaining parts taken from reference TRBV7-9 and TRBJ2-7, reads DTGVSQNPRHKITKRGQNVTFRCDPISEHNRLYWYRQTLGQGPEFLTYFQNEAQLEKSRLLSDRFSAERPKGSFSTLEIQRTEQGDSAMYLCASSLAPGPEQYFGPGTRLTVT.

This chain uses TRBV6-5 with TRBJ1-2; the D is unclear. The CDR3 runs to 13 residues. V lost 4 bases, J lost 4 bases, and 10 bases lay in between. The germline CDR1 and CDR2 sequences are MNHEY and SVGAGI. DNA of the CDR3: TGTGCCAGCAGTTGCAGCGCTAGCTATGGCTACACCTTC. This codes for CASSCSASYGYTF.

In this sample, this clonotype turned up once. The gene calls are TRBV7-6 and TRBJ2-5, with D unclear. The J call may be in error: the DNA end matches TRBJ2-7 better. Germline CDR1 and CDR2: SGHVS and FNYEAQ. The CDR3 sequence is 14 residues long. The CDR3 region is CASSPRLDGYEQYF. CDR3 sequence (DNA): TGTGCCAGCAGCCCAAGGTTAGACGGGTACGAGCAGTACTTC.

There are a few counts of this clonotype. V and J are TRBV7-2 and TRBJ2-7; D is ambiguous. The V and J ends lost 1 base and 6 bases respectively, with 13 bases between them. The CDR3 is made up of 14 amino acids. From germline, CDR1 is SGHTA and CDR2 FQGNSA. DNA of the CDR3: TGTGCCAGCAGCTTAGGCCTAACCACCTTCGAGCAGTACTTC. Protein: CASSLGLTTFEQYF.

This chain connects TRBV12-3 or TRBV12-4 to TRBJ2-7; D ambiguous. This CDR3 spans 11 amino acids. V was trimmed by 2 bases and J by 10 bases, leaving 9 bases between them. The CDR3 DNA follows: TGTGCCAGCAGTTTACGCGGTTCACAGTACTTC. It encodes CASSLRGSQYF.

The gene calls are TRBV4-1 and TRBJ1-1; D is unclear. The CDR3 runs to 14 residues. The V gene's germline CDR1 is MGHRA and CDR2 YSYEKL. Trimming pared 5 bases from V and 0 bases from J, leaving 10 bases between. The CDR3 nucleotides are TGCGCCAGCAGCGGGAGGACCCTGAACACTGAAGCTTTCTTT. Its protein is CASSGRTLNTEAFF.

This chain connects TRBV6-6 to TRBJ2-7, with D possibly TRBD1 on 6 matching bases. Germline CDR1 MNHNY, CDR2 SVGAGI (reference sequence). V shed 6 bases and J shed 1 base, with 13 bases lying between them. CDR3 length: 14 residues. The DNA for the CDR3 is TGTGCCAGCAGAGGGGGAGTGGCATCCTACGAGCAGTACTTC. It encodes CASRGGVASYEQYF.

The gene calls are TRBV18 and TRBJ1-3; TRBD1 matches at 11 bases. Germline CDR1 is KGHSH and CDR2 is LQKENI. The CDR3 is 16 amino acids. V was pared by 4 bases and J by 2 bases, with 4 bases of the junction left unmatched. The CDR3 DNA is TGTGCCAGCTCACGGACGGACAGGGGGCCTGGAAACACCATATATTTT. It encodes CASSRTDRGPGNTIYF. Together with reference TRBV18 and TRBJ1-3, the CDR3 gives the full variable domain: NAGVMQNPRHLVRRRGQEARLRCSPMKGHSHVYWYRQLPEEGLKFMVYLQKENIIDESGMPKERFSAEFPKEGPSILRIQQVVRGDSAAYFCASSRTDRGPGNTIYFGEGSWLTVV.

This clonotype was seen a single time. The chain employs TRBV6-2 or TRBV6-3 and TRBJ2-1; D is possibly TRBD1 or TRBD2 (5 bases each). V was shortened by 0 bases and J by 6 bases, with 12 bases between the two germline ends. Germline V gene lookup returns CDR1 MNHEY and CDR2 SVGEGT. CDR3 size: 15 residues. The DNA of the CDR3 is TGTGCCAGCAGTTACTCGACGGCAGGGAGCAATGAGCAGTTCTTC. Its translation: CASSYSTAGSNEQFF.

J is TRBJ2-1 and V is TRBV5-1; maybe TRBD2 (7 bases). CDR3 length: 15 residues. V was cut by 4 bases and J by 7 bases, with 18 bases left in between. Germline lookup yields CDR1 SGHRS and CDR2 YFSETQ. CDR3 sequence: CASSPGGCSDNEQFF. The CDR3 DNA follows: TGCGCCAGCAGCCCGGGGGGCTGTTCGGATAATGAGCAGTTCTTC. Using reference TRBV5-1 and TRBJ2-1 for the parts outside the CDR3, the full variable domain is KAGVTQTPRYLIKTRGQQVTLSCSPISGHRSVSWYQQTPGQGLQFLFEYFSETQRNKGNFPGRFSGRQFSNSRSEMNVSTLELGDSALYLCASSPGGCSDNEQFFGPGTRLTVL.

This clonotype was detected once. Relative to the germline gene, one junction end is altered; a read error may explain this. V and J are TRBV7-2 and TRBJ2-3; TRBD1 is a possible D gene (5 bases). This CDR3 has 13 amino acids. Germline CDR1 and CDR2: SGHTA and FQGNSA. Here the CDR3 reads CGSSLGAGVKLYF. The CDR3 DNA sequence: TGTGGCAGCAGCTTAGGGGCTGGAGTAAAGCTGTATTTT.

The V and J genes are TRBV20-1 and TRBJ1-1; D is unresolved. CDR1 is DFQATT, CDR2 SNEGSKA, per germline (reference sequence). CDR3 length: 14 residues. V was cut by 2 bases and J by 3 bases, with 13 bases left in between. The CDR3 loop reads CSARWGQIYTEAFF. CDR3 nucleotides: TGCAGTGCTAGATGGGGTCAGATATACACTGAAGCTTTCTTT.

This clonotype was seen at least ten times. The chain links TRBV29-1 to TRBJ2-4, with TRBD2 matching 8 bases. Losses at the gene ends were 7 bases for V and 8 bases for J; bases not matched to a gene: 10. Germline values: CDR1 SQVTM, CDR2 ANQGSEA. This CDR3 comprises 13 residues. This CDR3 reads CSARAGASDIQYF. The CDR3 nucleotides are TGCAGCGCCAGAGCGGGAGCCTCTGACATTCAGTACTTC.

The rearrangement joins TRBV3-1 to TRBJ1-6; no firm D call. V gave up 1 base and J gave up 7 bases, with 11 bases separating them. The CDR3 loop spans 15 amino acids. Germline CDR1 LGHDT, CDR2 YNNKEL (reference sequence). CDR3 amino acids: CASSQARGANSPLHF. The CDR3 DNA sequence: TGTGCCAGCAGCCAAGCCCGAGGAGCCAATTCACCCCTCCACTTT.

This clonotype was seen a few times. This rearrangement joins TRBV7-2 to TRBJ1-5; D is ambiguous. With 3 bases removed from V and 0 bases from J, the gap between germline ends came to 9 bases. Germline V CDR1 and CDR2: SGHTA, FQGNSA. The CDR3 spans 15 residues. For the CDR3, the DNA is TGTGCCAGCAGCTTGGGCCAGGTTAGCAATCAGCCCCAGCATTTT. Encoded protein: CASSLGQVSNQPQHF.

The genes are TRBV20-1 and TRBJ2-7; 9 nucleotides line up with TRBD1. Germline CDR1 DFQATT, CDR2 SNEGSKA (reference sequence). The CDR3 spans 13 residues. J gave up 5 bases and V 5 bases, and 7 bases lay outside the gene matches. CDR3 coding DNA: TGCAGTGCTGGACAGGGGTATATGCACGAGCAGTACTTC. Translating gives CSAGQGYMHEQYF.

The chain couples TRBV12-3 or TRBV12-4 to TRBJ2-5; maybe TRBD1 (6 bases). The V gene lost 3 bases and the J gene lost 11 bases, with 13 bases spanning the gap. The CDR3 consists of 12 residues. CDR3 sequence reads: CASSLGAVRQYF. CDR3 DNA sequence: TGTGCCAGCAGTTTGGGGGCGGTAAGGCAGTACTTC.

The chain uses TRBV14 and TRBJ1-2; D unclear. This CDR3 has 13 residues. The V gene's germline CDR1 is SGHDN and CDR2 FVKESK. The V and J ends lost 1 base and 3 bases respectively, with 6 bases between them. The DNA for the CDR3 is TGTGCCAGCAGCCAAGCGACCCACTATGGCTACACCTTC. Amino acid sequence: CASSQATHYGYTF.

The CDR3 protein is CASSGGTRRTGELFF. CDR3 nucleotides: TGTGCCAGCAGTGGTGGGACTCGGCGCACCGGGGAGCTGTTTTTT. The rearrangement uses TRBV6-6 and TRBJ2-2, with D perhaps TRBD2 (6 bases). CDR1 is MNHNY and CDR2 is SVGAGI in the germline V gene (reference sequence). V was trimmed by 5 bases and J by 4 bases, leaving 14 bases between them. This CDR3 has 15 amino acids.

This clonotype was observed a handful of times. The rearrangement joins TRBV4-1 to TRBJ2-7, with D perhaps TRBD1 or TRBD2 (5 bases each). The germline gives CDR1 MGHRA, CDR2 YSYEKL. The CDR3 spans 15 residues. V was cut by 1 base and J by 3 bases, with 13 bases left in between. DNA for the CDR3: TGCGCCAGCAGCCAAGGAGCTTTTGGGGGCTACGAGCAGTACTTC. Its translation: CASSQGAFGGYEQYF.

This clonotype was found a few times. The CDR3 is CASSNGRILFF. The CDR3 region has the DNA TGTGCCAGCAGTAACGGACGGATACTGTTTTTT. The genes are TRBV6-6 and TRBJ1-4; no reliable D call. V was cut by 5 bases and J by 13 bases, with 11 bases left in between. The CDR3 has 11 residues. Looked up from germline, CDR1 is MNHNY and CDR2 is SVGAGI (reference sequence).